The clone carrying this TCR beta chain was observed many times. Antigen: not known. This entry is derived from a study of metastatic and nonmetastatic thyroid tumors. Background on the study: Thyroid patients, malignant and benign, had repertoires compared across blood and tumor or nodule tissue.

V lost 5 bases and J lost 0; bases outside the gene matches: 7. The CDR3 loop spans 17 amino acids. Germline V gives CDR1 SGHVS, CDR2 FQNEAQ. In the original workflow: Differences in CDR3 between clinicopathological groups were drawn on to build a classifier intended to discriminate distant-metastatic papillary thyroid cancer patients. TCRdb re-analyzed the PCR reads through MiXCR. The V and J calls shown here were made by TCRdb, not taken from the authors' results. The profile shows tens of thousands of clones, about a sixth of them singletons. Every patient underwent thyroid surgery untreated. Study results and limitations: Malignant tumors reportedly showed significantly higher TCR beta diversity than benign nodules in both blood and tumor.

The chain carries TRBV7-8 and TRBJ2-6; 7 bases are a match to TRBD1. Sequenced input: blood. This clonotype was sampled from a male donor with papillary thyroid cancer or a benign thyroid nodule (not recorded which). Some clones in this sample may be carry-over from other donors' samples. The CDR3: CASSKGQNPSGANVLTF. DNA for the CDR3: TGTGCCAGCAGCAAGGGACAGAATCCCTCTGGGGCCAACGTCCTGACTTTC.